This TCR beta chain came from a study of identical twins. TCRdb fed the 5' RACE reads into MiXCR, producing one record per CDR3 protein. This sample has 550,000 to 700,000 distinct CDR3 sequences, with 21% found just once. Details on this clonotype: As yet, its antigen is unknown.

Trimming shortened V by 2 bases and J by 8 bases, and 16 bases separated the two germline ends. CDR1 is SGHDT, CDR2 YYEEEE, per germline. This CDR3 is built from 15 residues. The study, taken as a whole, reports: Analyses of zero insertions could be partly confounded by invariant MAIT and iNKT cells.

These data are also associated with another study on T cells expressing NK-cell markers. As reported in that work: For 6 or 7 donors, the dominant NKG2C+ clonotypes made up about 1.0-7.5% of their CD8+ T cells. These clonotypes also led the CD3+CD56-NKG2C+ fraction in a handful of donors.

This clonotype was sampled from a woman aged 18-29 years in good health. The sequencing input was PBMCs. The genes are TRBV5-6 and TRBJ1-4, with D tentatively TRBD1 (5 bases). For the CDR3, the DNA is TGTGCCAGCAGCTTCCTCGGGGGAGGAAGAGAAAAACTGTTTTTT. This translates into CASSFLGGGREKLFF.